This TCR beta chain was documented in a study of blood T cell repertoires in COVID-19. Study summary: From T cells, B-cell-depleted T cells, or PBMCs came the material, which was cDNA or gDNA.

Produced via immunoSEQ multiplex PCR; TCRdb's table is partial and in-frame only. The sample gives about 280,000 clones, roughly four fifths of which show up once; 8.5% to 9.5% is in the top ten. CDR3 length equals 17 residues. Germline loops: CDR1 MNHEY, CDR2 SVGEGT. J lost 2 bases, V lost 0 bases, and 3 bases had no gene match. Sequenced sample: peripheral blood. This TCR came from a woman in her forties or fifties who had recovered from COVID-19. V usage is TRBV6-2 or TRBV6-3 and J usage is TRBJ2-3; 12 bases agree with TRBD2. CDR3: CASSYSASGGDTDTQYF. In nucleotides, the CDR3 is TGTGCCAGCAGTTACTCGGCTAGCGGGGGGGACACAGATACGCAGTATTTT.